This TCR beta chain was sequenced during a study of blood T cell repertoires in COVID-19. About the research overall: Donors in the United States, Italy and Spain gave samples during acute or convalescent COVID-19. Sample material is recorded as cDNA or gDNA derived from T cells, B-cell-depleted T cells, or PBMCs.

Original handling: Quantification of nucleated cells was approximated via reference gene primer amplification. The data were produced by immunoSEQ multiplex PCR, yet TCRdb's version contains in-frame clones alone and is incomplete. That table is the source of V, J and clone size, and D and trimming were worked out from the DNA. The sample has approximately 75,000 clones; 65% to 80% are singletons. In germline, CDR1 is SGHNT, CDR2 YENEEA. CDR3 size: 16 residues. Trimming cost V 3 bases and J 5 bases, with 18 bases left between them. Sequenced sample: peripheral blood. This clonotype was obtained from a woman of 80 years or more with active or convalescent COVID-19. The chain uses TRBV11-3 and TRBJ2-3; possible D gene TRBD2, 7 bases. DNA of the CDR3: TGTGCCAGCAGCTTCGCGGTGGGGGGGCCGATAGATACGCAGTATTTT. Protein sequence: CASSFAVGGPIDTQYF.